The rows below give T cell receptor beta chains drawn from one sample of a study of T cells after yellow fever vaccination. TCRdb analysed the 5' RACE reads with MiXCR anew, one entry per CDR3 protein. The sample holds 400,000 to 450,000 distinct CDR3 sequences; around a sixth are singletons and the top ten take roughly 19%. The source was PBMCs, collected before the yellow fever booster vaccination. Receptors originate from a man aged 18 to 35 who received the YFV17D yellow fever vaccine. The CDR3 runs from the conserved cysteine through the conserved F or W. The D gene is left open where the match is weak. Expanded clones are given a class, and other clones once, few, many or no size at all.

d_call clone_size v_call cdr3_length cdr3_aa
. few TRBV6-5 14 CASSYSVGSYEQYF
TRBD2 . TRBV11-2 20 CASSLVGPASGGLREETQYF
. . TRBV12-3/TRBV12-4 13 CASSLSRPHEQFF
. few TRBV24-1 12 CATSDYNYGYTF
. . TRBV24-1 14 CATAPGSGANVLTF
TRBD2 few TRBV7-2 15 CASSLGSGGVNEQFF
. few TRBV20-1 14 CSAPRPRGEHGYTF
. . TRBV7-8 15 CASSLHLGGTDTQYF
. few TRBV28 13 CASSRQENYGYTF
TRBD1 . TRBV5-1 14 CASSSRTGFYEQYF
. . TRBV21-1 16 CASSHGGGSSNQPQHF
TRBD1 . TRBV2 17 CASSEAGGTGLGYGYTF
. . TRBV24-1 15 CATSDFRDEGDTQYF
. . TRBV6-5 13 CASSYRGSETQYF
TRBD1 few TRBV20-1 12 CSASRDRAEAFF
TRBD1 . TRBV7-9 12 CASSGQAAELFF
. . TRBV15 15 CATASDRSPTYEQYF
TRBD1 few TRBV12-3/TRBV12-4 15 CASRPGTGVYNEQFF
. . TRBV4-3 13 CASSQLVRDTQYF
. many TRBV29-1 12 CSVGENTGELFF
. few TRBV29-1 15 CSVENRDRNTDTQYF
. few TRBV3-1 15 CASSQDGQGNEKLFF
. . TRBV18 14 CASSPPTPSWEQYF
. few TRBV7-9 13 CASSRQAEGTQYF
. . TRBV5-6 18 CASSLILQRFSGANVLTF
. . TRBV19 9 CPQKGEAFF
. many TRBV5-1 15 CASSLDFGYQETQYF
TRBD2 few TRBV7-2 15 CASSGTSGGWNEQFF